This TCR beta chain stems from a study of cytomegalovirus exposure and HLA in healthy donors. General study points: Researchers catalogued 150 or so TCR beta chains as cytomegalovirus-associated. TCR beta V- and J-gene trimming, according to a later analysis, was linked to a missense DCLRE1C variant.

This clone was seen only a few times. The antigen remains undetermined. It was with 60 Vbeta and 13 Jbeta primers that the PCR ran. The protocol was immunoSEQ multiplex PCR, while the TCRdb copy is restricted to in-frame clones and leaves out a portion. The sample has about 120,000 clones, over 70% seen once. Nominally healthy donors were sampled, though unrecorded immune exposures were likely. V shed 0 bases and J shed 1 base, with 10 bases lying between them. Germline V gene data show CDR1 as PRHDT and CDR2 as FYEKMQ (reference sequence). This CDR3 is 15 amino acids long. This clonotype originated in a middle-aged woman in good health and CMV-seronegative. The source material was PBMCs. This chain links TRBV13 with TRBJ2-7; D is undetermined. The chain's CDR3 is CASSLGSAGSYEQYF. The DNA of the CDR3 is TGTGCCAGCAGCTTAGGATCGGCAGGTTCCTACGAGCAGTACTTC.